The 8 T cell receptor beta chains in this list originate from one sample, sequenced in a study of blood T cell repertoires in COVID-19 (dated by TCRdb to about 2020). Libraries were made using the immunoSEQ multiplex PCR assay. Here the immuneACCESS table is served through TCRdb, limited to in-frame sequences with V and J called. Missing clones are a known gap in these copies; in checked studies unresolved V genes cover under half, and the rest lacks a known reason. Within this sample are some 410,000 clones, with over 75% of them counted one time only. The ten biggest clones cover around 0.91% of the sample. Sequencing used PBMCs or T cells enriched from blood (not recorded which). Receptor source: a woman aged 30 to 39 with acute COVID-19.

This sequence joins TRBV6-1 and TRBJ2-7; 9 bases map to TRBD1. Germline V gene lookup returns CDR1 MNHNS and CDR2 SASEGT. The CDR3 contains 16 residues. J was trimmed by 4 bases and V by 0 bases; bases with no gene match: 7. The CDR3 DNA is TGTGCCAGCAGTGAAGCGTTTCCGGGACAGGGTTACGAGCAGTACTTC. This sequence encodes CASSEAFPGQGYEQYF.

In its sample, this clone was seen once. The J gene is TRBJ2-7, the V gene TRBV29-1, with TRBD2 identical over 10 bases. With V trimmed by 6 bases and J by 3 bases, 8 bases remained unmatched. Per germline, CDR1 SQVTM and CDR2 ANQGSEA. The CDR3 has 14 amino acids. The CDR3 region is CSVSGGAVSYEQYF. DNA for the CDR3: TGCAGCGTGAGCGGGGGGGCGGTCAGCTACGAGCAGTACTTC.

A single count supports this clone. The chain recombines TRBV15 with TRBJ2-3; possibly TRBD1 for D (5 bases). V was pared by 0 bases and J by 0 bases, with 10 bases between. The CDR3 is 16 amino acids. In germline, CDR1 is LNHNV, CDR2 YYDKDF (reference sequence). As DNA, the CDR3 is TGTGCCACCAGCAGAGAGCCCCAGGGTAGCACAGATACGCAGTATTTT. As protein: CATSREPQGSTDTQYF.

In its sample, this clone was seen a few times. The rearrangement joins TRBV9 to TRBJ1-1, with D unresolved. V lost 6 bases to trimming and J lost 5 bases, with 14 bases between them. This CDR3 has 13 amino acids. CDR1 is SGDLS, CDR2 YYNGEE, per germline. CDR3 DNA: TGTGCCAGCACCGACGACCCGGGTACTGAAGCTTTCTTT. Translating gives CASTDDPGTEAFF.

The chain combines TRBV19 with TRBJ1-5; D not certain. Trimming pared 1 base from V and 4 bases from J, leaving 17 bases between. The length of the CDR3 is 17 residues. From germline, CDR1 is LNHDA and CDR2 SQIVND (reference sequence). Here the CDR3 reads CASSIGAGNLGNQPQHF. CDR3 in DNA: TGTGCCAGTAGTATAGGGGCGGGGAACTTAGGAAATCAGCCCCAGCATTTT.

The V call is TRBV11-2, the J call TRBJ2-7; D is possibly TRBD2 (6 bases). The CDR3 runs to 14 residues. Between the trimmed V and J ends, which lost 1 base and 2 bases, there was a span of 9 bases. Germline V lookup: CDR1 SGHAT, CDR2 FQNNGV. CDR3 protein: CASSLGAGTYEQYF. The CDR3 nucleotides are TGTGCCAGCAGCTTAGGGGCGGGGACCTACGAGCAGTACTTC.

CDR3 sequence: CASSHLQGYGNTIYF. The DNA for the CDR3 is TGTGCCAGCAGTCACCTACAGGGGTATGGAAACACCATATATTTT. The genes are TRBV6-5 and TRBJ1-3; 7 bases match TRBD1. J lost 3 bases, V lost 5 bases, and 7 bases had no gene match. Germline CDR1 reads MNHEY; CDR2 reads SVGAGI. The CDR3 consists of 15 residues.

This clone has a single count. The rearrangement joins TRBV12-5 to TRBJ1-6, with 8 bases lining up with TRBD1. CDR1 LGHNT and CDR2 FRNRAP come from the germline V gene. This CDR3 comprises 13 residues. The V gene end was trimmed by 5 bases and the J gene end by 11 bases; junction bases not matched to a gene: 5. This chain's CDR3 is CASGGDRRTPLHF. Written as DNA, the CDR3 is TGTGCTAGTGGTGGGGACAGGAGAACACCCCTCCACTTT.